This TCR beta chain derives from a study of T cell changes during pregnancy in multiple sclerosis. Libraries were prepared by immunoSEQ multiplex PCR; TCRdb keeps only in-frame clonotypes and omits some of them. The top ten hold roughly 1.4% of the sample, which has about 69,000 clones, approximately 91% seen once. The trim removed 5 bases at V and 1 base at J, leaving 4 bases unmatched. This CDR3 contains 14 residues. Per germline, CDR1 MNHEY and CDR2 SVGAGI. The V call is TRBV6-5, the J call TRBJ2-7, with TRBD1 matching 8 bases. This material consisted of peripheral blood, taken in the third trimester of pregnancy. The receptor was isolated from a female donor with multiple sclerosis, enrolled in a pregnancy study. DNA of the CDR3: TGTGCCAGCAGTCTGCACAGGGGGTCCTACGAGCAGTACTTC. Its protein is CASSLHRGSYEQYF.